Listed below are T cell receptor beta chains from one sample, sequenced in a study of blood T cells in healthy people across ages. From the 5' RACE reads, TCRdb called clonotypes with MiXCR, one entry per CDR3 protein. The table has roughly 800,000 distinct CDR3 sequences, under 40% seen once. Sequencing used blood. The receptors originated from a man younger than 35 in good health. CDR3s include the opening cysteine and the closing phenylalanine or tryptophan. Each record gives: CDR3 DNA, CDR3 protein, V gene, clone size, J gene, D gene. The D gene is left open where the match is weak. Only part of the rows carry a size: once, few, many, or a class if the clone is expanded.

DNA: TGTGCCAGCAGCCCGTGGGAGGGGTCGGCCGGGGAGCTGTTTTTT
CDR3: CASSPWEGSAGELFF
V: TRBV3-1
size: .
J: TRBJ2-2
D: TRBD2

DNA: TGTGCCAGCAGCTTGAAACAGGGCCCTAACTATGGCTACACCTTC
CDR3: CASSLKQGPNYGYTF
V: TRBV7-9
size: few
J: TRBJ1-2
D: .

DNA: TGCAGTGCTAGAAAGAGTGGGGTGGGAGCCAAAAACATTCAGTACTTC
CDR3: CSARKSGVGAKNIQYF
V: TRBV20-1
size: few
J: TRBJ2-4
D: .

DNA: TGTGCCAGCAGCCAAGGTAGAAGGGCTTTCTTT
CDR3: CASSQGRRAFF
V: TRBV14
size: .
J: TRBJ1-1
D: .

DNA: TGTGCCAGCAGCCTTGGCGCAGGAGGTCAGCCCCAGCATTTT
CDR3: CASSLGAGGQPQHF
V: TRBV6-5
size: few
J: TRBJ1-5
D: .

DNA: TGTGCCAGCAGCTCCGGGCCCGGGGGCTACACCTTC
CDR3: CASSSGPGGYTF
V: TRBV13
size: .
J: TRBJ1-2
D: .

DNA: TGTGCCAGCAGCTTACACGGACAGGTTGAAGCTTTCTTT
CDR3: CASSLHGQVEAFF
V: TRBV7-2
size: .
J: TRBJ1-1
D: TRBD1

DNA: TGTGCCAGCACTTGGGGACAGGGGGAGCAGTTCTTC
CDR3: CASTWGQGEQFF
V: TRBV2
size: few
J: TRBJ2-1
D: TRBD1

DNA: TGTGCCAGCAGCCCCGGGTGGGTTGGAAACACCATATATTTT
CDR3: CASSPGWVGNTIYF
V: TRBV12-3/TRBV12-4
size: .
J: TRBJ1-3
D: .

DNA: TGTGCCAGCAGCGTAGAGGCCGTCTCCTATGGCTACACCTTC
CDR3: CASSVEAVSYGYTF
V: TRBV7-9
size: few
J: TRBJ1-2
D: .

DNA: TGCAGTGCTAGTAAGGGACAACTGAGCTCCTACGAGCAGTACTTC
CDR3: CSASKGQLSSYEQYF
V: TRBV20-1
size: few
J: TRBJ2-7
D: .

DNA: TGCGCCAGCAGCCAAGATTGGGTCGGAGGGGGTGCCAAAAACATTCAGTACTTC
CDR3: CASSQDWVGGGAKNIQYF
V: TRBV4-3
size: .
J: TRBJ2-4
D: .

DNA: TGCAGCGCCAAGGGTCCGGAGAGCTCCTACAATGAGCAGTTCTTC
CDR3: CSAKGPESSYNEQFF
V: TRBV29-1
size: .
J: TRBJ2-1
D: .

DNA: TGTGCCAGTTCCAGGACAAACCAAAACATTCAGTACTTC
CDR3: CASSRTNQNIQYF
V: TRBV14
size: few
J: TRBJ2-4
D: .

DNA: TGTGCCAGCAGTTCCTACGGGTCGACAACCTATGGCTACACCTTC
CDR3: CASSSYGSTTYGYTF
V: TRBV6-2/TRBV6-3
size: .
J: TRBJ1-2
D: .

DNA: TGCAGTGCCAGAGAACGGGGGGCCCACTACAATGAGCAGTTCTTC
CDR3: CSARERGAHYNEQFF
V: TRBV20-1
size: .
J: TRBJ2-1
D: .

DNA: TGCGCCAGCAGGGGGGGGACAGGGACGACCGGCACTAAAGCTTTCTTT
CDR3: CASRGGTGTTGTKAFF
V: TRBV5-1
size: .
J: TRBJ1-1
D: TRBD1

DNA: TGTGCCAGCACCTTACTAGCGGGGGGCCAAGAGACCCAGTACTTC
CDR3: CASTLLAGGQETQYF
V: TRBV12-3/TRBV12-4
size: many
J: TRBJ2-5
D: TRBD2

DNA: TGTGCCAGCAGCGCCAGCTCCGGGACTAGCGTTTCCCAGTTCTTC
CDR3: CASSASSGTSVSQFF
V: TRBV11-2
size: few
J: TRBJ2-1
D: TRBD2

DNA: TGTGCCAGCAGCTTCCGGGACTTTATATACAATGAGCAGTTCTTC
CDR3: CASSFRDFIYNEQFF
V: TRBV9
size: .
J: TRBJ2-1
D: .

DNA: TGTGCCAGCGGGGAGACAGGGATTGACAATCAGCCCCAGCATTTT
CDR3: CASGETGIDNQPQHF
V: TRBV2
size: .
J: TRBJ1-5
D: TRBD1

DNA: TGTGCCAGCAGCCGTCACGACTTGGGGGGTTCCACTGAAGCTTTCTTT
CDR3: CASSRHDLGGSTEAFF
V: TRBV3-1
size: .
J: TRBJ1-1
D: .

DNA: TGCAGCGGCGGGGGCCTCTACGAGCAGTACTTC
CDR3: CSGGGLYEQYF
V: TRBV29-1
size: many
J: TRBJ2-7
D: .

DNA: TGTGCCATCAGTAACCCGGACAGACCCCGAGCTTTCTTT
CDR3: CAISNPDRPRAFF
V: TRBV10-3
size: few
J: TRBJ1-1
D: .

DNA: TGTGCCAGCAGCTTATCGAGTGGCTACACCTTC
CDR3: CASSLSSGYTF
V: TRBV7-9
size: few
J: TRBJ1-2
D: .

DNA: TGTGCCAGCATGACGGCCCGAGATTATAGCGTCTATGGCTACACCTTC
CDR3: CASMTARDYSVYGYTF
V: TRBV27
size: .
J: TRBJ1-2
D: .

DNA: TGCAGTGCTGGAAGTCTAGCGCCTCAAGAGACCCAGTACTTC
CDR3: CSAGSLAPQETQYF
V: TRBV20-1
size: .
J: TRBJ2-5
D: .

DNA: TGTGCCACCAGAAAGAGGAGTGGTTCTCAAGAGACCCAGTACTTC
CDR3: CATRKRSGSQETQYF
V: TRBV15
size: many
J: TRBJ2-5
D: .

DNA: TGTGCCAGCACCCAGGGTTCAGGACTCAGGAACACTGAAGCTTTCTTT
CDR3: CASTQGSGLRNTEAFF
V: TRBV6-6
size: .
J: TRBJ1-1
D: .

DNA: TGTGCCAGCAGCGCACTAGCGGGGGGGCTAGATACGCAGTATTTT
CDR3: CASSALAGGLDTQYF
V: TRBV13
size: .
J: TRBJ2-3
D: TRBD2

DNA: TGTGCCAGCAGTTACACGAAACCCTACGGTATGAACACTGAAGCTTTCTTT
CDR3: CASSYTKPYGMNTEAFF
V: TRBV6-6
size: few
J: TRBJ1-1
D: .

DNA: TGTGCCAGCAGCGCCCCAGGGGGGTCAAATGAAAAACTGTTTTTT
CDR3: CASSAPGGSNEKLFF
V: TRBV7-2
size: many
J: TRBJ1-4
D: TRBD1

DNA: TGTGCCAGCAGCGGAGGGGGAGATCAGCCCCAGCATTTT
CDR3: CASSGGGDQPQHF
V: TRBV9
size: .
J: TRBJ1-5
D: .

DNA: TGTGCCAGCGTTGGGCGGACCGAACAAGAGACCCAGTACTTC
CDR3: CASVGRTEQETQYF
V: TRBV2
size: .
J: TRBJ2-5
D: .

DNA: TGTGCCAGCAGCTCAAACCCCCGGGGGATTACAGATACGCAGTATTTT
CDR3: CASSSNPRGITDTQYF
V: TRBV7-2
size: many
J: TRBJ2-3
D: .

DNA: TGCGCCAGCAGCCCGGATTGGGGACCTCCAACTAATGAAAAACTGTTTTTT
CDR3: CASSPDWGPPTNEKLFF
V: TRBV5-1
size: .
J: TRBJ1-4
D: .

DNA: TGTGCCAGCAGCAGTCTGTCCTCTAGCACAGATACGCAGTATTTT
CDR3: CASSSLSSSTDTQYF
V: TRBV7-3
size: .
J: TRBJ2-3
D: .

DNA: TGTGCCAGCAGTGATGGACTAGCCACCATCTACAATGAGCAGTTCTTC
CDR3: CASSDGLATIYNEQFF
V: TRBV12-3/TRBV12-4
size: many
J: TRBJ2-1
D: TRBD2

DNA: TGTGCCAGCAGCACAGGGAAGGACTATGGCTACACCTTC
CDR3: CASSTGKDYGYTF
V: TRBV14
size: few
J: TRBJ1-2
D: .

DNA: TGTGCCAGCAGCGCCGCAGGGACAGCCACCTACAATGAGCAGTTCTTC
CDR3: CASSAAGTATYNEQFF
V: TRBV7-8
size: many
J: TRBJ2-1
D: TRBD1

DNA: TGTGCCAGCAGCGATATAGGGAATGAGCAGTTCTTC
CDR3: CASSDIGNEQFF
V: TRBV7-9
size: many
J: TRBJ2-1
D: .

DNA: TGTGCCAGCAGCCCACAGGTCAGCCTAGAGACCCAGTACTTC
CDR3: CASSPQVSLETQYF
V: TRBV14
size: .
J: TRBJ2-5
D: .

DNA: TGTGCCAGCAGAACTGGACAGGGGGCAGAGACCCAGTACTTC
CDR3: CASRTGQGAETQYF
V: TRBV6-6
size: .
J: TRBJ2-5
D: TRBD1

DNA: TGTGCCACCAGTGATACAGGGGCTAACTATGGCTACACCTTC
CDR3: CATSDTGANYGYTF
V: TRBV24-1
size: many
J: TRBJ1-2
D: TRBD1

DNA: TGCAGTGCTAGAGATGTTGCCCGGAACACAGATACGCAGTATTTT
CDR3: CSARDVARNTDTQYF
V: TRBV20-1
size: many
J: TRBJ2-3
D: .

DNA: TGTGCCAGCAGCTTATCGGCGGAGAACACTGAAGCTTTCTTT
CDR3: CASSLSAENTEAFF
V: TRBV7-2
size: many
J: TRBJ1-1
D: .

DNA: TGTGCCAGCAGTCCCACCTCGAGGCCCTACAATGAGCAGTTCTTC
CDR3: CASSPTSRPYNEQFF
V: TRBV12-3/TRBV12-4
size: few
J: TRBJ2-1
D: .

DNA: TGTGCCAGCAGTTTTAGTTACGGCACCAGGTCGGACTATGACTACACCTTC
CDR3: CASSFSYGTRSDYDYTF
V: TRBV12-3/TRBV12-4
size: .
J: TRBJ1-2
D: .

DNA: TGTGCCAGCAGTTACTCAAGGAGGGGGGCCTACGAGCAGTACTTC
CDR3: CASSYSRRGAYEQYF
V: TRBV6-5
size: many
J: TRBJ2-7
D: .